This T cell receptor beta chain was sequenced during a study of beta chain features in type 1 diabetes. For this clone: Its specificity is unknown.

Investigators reverse transcribed all isolated RNA, so they sequenced expressed TCRB transcripts. Clones were sequenced by immunoSEQ multiplex PCR, and TCRdb holds only the in-frame ones, with some missing. The sample has fewer than 450,000 clones; roughly 13% are singletons. Findings and limits, study-wide: Among patients with Type 1 diabetes, TCRB CDR3s were moderately but significantly shorter in every one of the four CD4+ subsets. Unsettled here was the matter of whether HLA type influences TCRB rearrangement.

Germline values: CDR1 MDHEN, CDR2 SYDVKM. With 4 bases removed from V and 11 bases from J, the gap between germline ends came to 14 bases. The CDR3 spans 12 residues. This TCR was sampled from a woman under 30 with type 1 diabetes. The chain combines TRBV28 with TRBJ2-5; D perhaps matches TRBD1 (6 bases). Sequenced sample: naive CD4+ T cells from blood. CDR3 amino acids: CASSSTGWEQYF. CDR3 DNA sequence: TGTGCCAGCAGTTCAACAGGGTGGGAGCAGTACTTC.